This is a list of T cell receptor beta chains from one sample in a study of neurological immune-mediated disorders. TCRdb reprocessed the 5' RACE reads via MiXCR and lists one record per CDR3 protein. This sample has about 62,000 distinct CDR3 sequences, with more than 4% found just once. Material: PBMCs. The receptors were gathered from a woman aged 45-60 years with multiple sclerosis. Each CDR3 is given with its conserved first and last residue. D genes are given only for firm matches. A clone size is listed for some rows: how often the clone was seen (once, few, many), or a class if it is expanded.

clone size	D gene	J gene	V gene	CDR3 DNA	CDR3 protein
many	.	TRBJ2-2	TRBV28	TGTGCCAGCAGTCCCCCCCGGAACACCGGGGAGCTGTTTTTT	CASSPPRNTGELFF
many	.	TRBJ2-3	TRBV6-2/TRBV6-3	TGTGCCAGCAGCTGGGGAGCGGGCCCTAGCACAGATACGCAGTATTTT	CASSWGAGPSTDTQYF
.	TRBD1	TRBJ1-6	TRBV20-1	TGCAGTGCTAGAGACCCCCGACAGGGGACCTATAATTCACCCCTCAACTTT	CSARDPRQGTYNSPLNF
many	.	TRBJ2-1	TRBV7-9	TGTGCCAGCAGCTTTGAGTACAATGAGCAGTTCTTC	CASSFEYNEQFF
many	.	TRBJ1-1	TRBV29-1	TGCAGCGGGCGGACGAATTTGAACACTGAAGCTTTCTTT	CSGRTNLNTEAFF
many	TRBD2	TRBJ2-1	TRBV20-1	TGCAGTGCTTCCGGGACTAGCGTTACCTACAATGAGCAGTTCTTC	CSASGTSVTYNEQFF
many	TRBD1	TRBJ1-1	TRBV12-3/TRBV12-4	TGTGCCAGCAGACAAGGACAGGGGAACACTGAAGCTTTCTTT	CASRQGQGNTEAFF
few	.	TRBJ1-6	TRBV25-1	TGTGCCAGCAGTGTTCAGGCCGCAGAGTTCCCCCTACACTTT	CASSVQAAEFPLHF
.	TRBD2	TRBJ2-3	TRBV5-4	TGTGCCAGCAGCTCGTCACAATTTTTAGTCGGACTAGCGGGGGGATCAGATACGCAGTATTTT	CASSSSQFLVGLAGGSDTQYF
many	.	TRBJ1-4	TRBV20-1	TGCAGTGCTAGAGACACCCCTAGGGGGGGTAGAGAAAAACTGTTTTTT	CSARDTPRGGREKLFF
many	.	TRBJ2-1	TRBV29-1	TGCAGCGTTGAGGTCTCGTACAATGAGCAGTTCTTC	CSVEVSYNEQFF
many	TRBD1	TRBJ2-1	TRBV7-2	TGTGCCAGCAGCTCGGACAGGGGACAATACAATGAGCAGTTCTTC	CASSSDRGQYNEQFF
many	.	TRBJ2-5	TRBV11-2	TGTGCCAGCAGCTTAGGGACTGGGATATCTGAGACCCAGTACTTC	CASSLGTGISETQYF
.	.	TRBJ2-3	TRBV6-1	TGTGCCAGCACCCCCCGACGCCGGGGAAGCACAGATACGCAGTATTTT	CASTPRRRGSTDTQYF
many	.	TRBJ2-3	TRBV5-1	TGCGCCAGCAGCCTACTCCGTTCGGATACGCAGTATTTT	CASSLLRSDTQYF
many	.	TRBJ2-2	TRBV5-1	TGCGCCAGCAGCTTGGGAGCGGGTCTCGCGGAAACCGGGGAGCTGTTTTTT	CASSLGAGLAETGELFF
.	.	TRBJ2-4	TRBV4-1	TGCGCCAGACACATTCAGTACTTC	CARHIQYF
many	TRBD2	TRBJ2-5	TRBV29-1	TGCAGCGTTGTTTCCGGCGGGGGGCTTCCAGAGACCCAGTACTTC	CSVVSGGGLPETQYF
many	TRBD2	TRBJ2-2	TRBV6-6	TGTGCCAGCAGTTACGTCCGGCTAGCGGGGGGTACCGGGGAGCTGTTTTTT	CASSYVRLAGGTGELFF
many	TRBD1	TRBJ1-2	TRBV12-3/TRBV12-4	TGTGCCAGCAGTTCAACCCAGACAGGGGACTATGGCTACACCTTC	CASSSTQTGDYGYTF
many	.	TRBJ2-5	TRBV12-3/TRBV12-4	TGTGCCAGCAAGTATTCTGGGGTGCAAGAGACCCAGTACTTC	CASKYSGVQETQYF
many	.	TRBJ2-1	TRBV5-1	TGCGCCAGCAGCTTGCCCGGGGTCAATGAGCAGTTCTTC	CASSLPGVNEQFF
few	.	TRBJ1-6	TRBV6-1	TGTGCCAGCAGTGATGACCCGCTCAATTCACCCCTCAACTTT	CASSDDPLNSPLNF
many	.	TRBJ1-5	TRBV12-3/TRBV12-4	TGTGCCAGCAGTCCCCTCGGGACAAGGAATCAGCCCCAGCATTTT	CASSPLGTRNQPQHF
many	TRBD1	TRBJ1-2	TRBV6-5	TGTGCCAGCAGTTTTAAGGGGGCGTTTGGCTACACCTTC	CASSFKGAFGYTF
many	.	TRBJ1-5	TRBV7-8	TGTGCCAGCAGCCTAGGACAAGGGGACCAGCCCCAGAATTTT	CASSLGQGDQPQNF
many	.	TRBJ2-2	TRBV12-3/TRBV12-4	TGTGCCAGCAGTTTAAACACAAACACCGGGGAGCTGTTTTTT	CASSLNTNTGELFF
many	TRBD1	TRBJ1-2	TRBV28	TGTGCCAGCAGCCGGACACAGGGGGGGCGTGGCTACACCTTC	CASSRTQGGRGYTF
many	.	TRBJ2-2	TRBV7-2	TGTGCCAGCAGCTTACGCCAGGGCCCCGGGGAGCTGTTTTTT	CASSLRQGPGELFF
many	TRBD1	TRBJ1-2	TRBV29-1	TGCAGCGTTGACCGGACAGGGGGAAACTATGGCTACACCTTC	CSVDRTGGNYGYTF
many	TRBD2	TRBJ2-7	TRBV2	TGTGCCAGCAGTCCACGACTAGCGGGGGTGCGCGAGCAGTACTTC	CASSPRLAGVREQYF
many	.	TRBJ2-3	TRBV3-1	TGTGCCAGCAGCCAAGGCCCAGGGGGGCTTACGCAGTATTTT	CASSQGPGGLTQYF